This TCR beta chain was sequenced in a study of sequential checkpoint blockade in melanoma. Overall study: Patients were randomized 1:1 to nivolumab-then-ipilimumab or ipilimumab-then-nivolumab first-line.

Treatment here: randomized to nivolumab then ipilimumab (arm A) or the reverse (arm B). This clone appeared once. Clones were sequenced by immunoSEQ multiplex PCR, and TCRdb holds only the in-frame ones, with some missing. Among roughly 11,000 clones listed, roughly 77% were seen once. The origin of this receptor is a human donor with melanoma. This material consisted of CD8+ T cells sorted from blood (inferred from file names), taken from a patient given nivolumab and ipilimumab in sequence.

CDR3 sequence reads: CASSAGGRDTEAFF. The CDR3 DNA follows: TGTGCCAGCAGCGCTGGAGGTAGGGACACTGAAGCTTTCTTT. The V gene is TRBV9, the J gene TRBJ1-1, with no clear D. CDR3 length: 14 amino acids. Germline assignment: CDR1 SGDLS and CDR2 YYNGEE. Between the trimmed V and J ends, which lost 3 bases and 3 bases, there was a span of 12 bases.